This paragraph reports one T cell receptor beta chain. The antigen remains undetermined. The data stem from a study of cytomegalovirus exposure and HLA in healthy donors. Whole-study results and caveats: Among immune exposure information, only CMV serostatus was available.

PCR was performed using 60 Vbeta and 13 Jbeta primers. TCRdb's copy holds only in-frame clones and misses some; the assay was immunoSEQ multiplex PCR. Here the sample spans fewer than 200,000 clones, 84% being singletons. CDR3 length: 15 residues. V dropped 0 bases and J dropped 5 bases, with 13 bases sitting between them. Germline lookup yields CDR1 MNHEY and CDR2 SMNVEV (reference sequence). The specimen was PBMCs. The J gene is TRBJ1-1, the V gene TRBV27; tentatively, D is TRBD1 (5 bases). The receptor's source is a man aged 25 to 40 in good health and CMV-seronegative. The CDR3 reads CASSLSGGMLTEAFF. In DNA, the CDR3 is TGTGCCAGCAGTTTATCGGGGGGGATGTTGACTGAAGCTTTCTTT.